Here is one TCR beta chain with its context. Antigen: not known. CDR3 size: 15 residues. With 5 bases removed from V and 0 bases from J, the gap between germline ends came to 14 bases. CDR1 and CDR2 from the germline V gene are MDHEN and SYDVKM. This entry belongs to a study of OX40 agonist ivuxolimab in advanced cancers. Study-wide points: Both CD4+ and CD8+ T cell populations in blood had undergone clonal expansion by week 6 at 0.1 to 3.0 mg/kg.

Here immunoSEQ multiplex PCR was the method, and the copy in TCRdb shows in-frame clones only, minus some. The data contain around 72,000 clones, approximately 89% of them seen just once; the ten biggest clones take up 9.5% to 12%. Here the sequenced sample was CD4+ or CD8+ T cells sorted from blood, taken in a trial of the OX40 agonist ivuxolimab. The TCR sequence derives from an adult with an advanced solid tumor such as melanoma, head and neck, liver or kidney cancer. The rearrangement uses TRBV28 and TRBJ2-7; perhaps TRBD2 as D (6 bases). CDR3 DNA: TGTGCCAGCAGTCCCGGGACTTTCAGCTCCTACGAGCAGTACTTC. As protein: CASSPGTFSSYEQYF.